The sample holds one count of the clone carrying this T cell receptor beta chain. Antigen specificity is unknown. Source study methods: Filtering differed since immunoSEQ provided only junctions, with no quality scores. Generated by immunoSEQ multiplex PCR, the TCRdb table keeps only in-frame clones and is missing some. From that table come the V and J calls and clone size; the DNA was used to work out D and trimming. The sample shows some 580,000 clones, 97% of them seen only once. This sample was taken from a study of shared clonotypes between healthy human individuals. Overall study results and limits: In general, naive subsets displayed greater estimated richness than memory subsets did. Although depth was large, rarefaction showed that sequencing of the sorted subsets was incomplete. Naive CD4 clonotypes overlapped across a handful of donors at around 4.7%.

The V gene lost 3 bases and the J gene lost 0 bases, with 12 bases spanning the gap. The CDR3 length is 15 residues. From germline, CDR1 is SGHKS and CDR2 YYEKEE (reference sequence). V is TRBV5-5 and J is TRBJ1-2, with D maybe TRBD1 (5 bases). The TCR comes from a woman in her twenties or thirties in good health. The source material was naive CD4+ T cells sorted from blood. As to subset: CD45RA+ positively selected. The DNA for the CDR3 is TGTGCCAGCAGCTGGGGACCCCCACCTAACTATGGCTACACCTTC. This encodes CASSWGPPPNYGYTF.